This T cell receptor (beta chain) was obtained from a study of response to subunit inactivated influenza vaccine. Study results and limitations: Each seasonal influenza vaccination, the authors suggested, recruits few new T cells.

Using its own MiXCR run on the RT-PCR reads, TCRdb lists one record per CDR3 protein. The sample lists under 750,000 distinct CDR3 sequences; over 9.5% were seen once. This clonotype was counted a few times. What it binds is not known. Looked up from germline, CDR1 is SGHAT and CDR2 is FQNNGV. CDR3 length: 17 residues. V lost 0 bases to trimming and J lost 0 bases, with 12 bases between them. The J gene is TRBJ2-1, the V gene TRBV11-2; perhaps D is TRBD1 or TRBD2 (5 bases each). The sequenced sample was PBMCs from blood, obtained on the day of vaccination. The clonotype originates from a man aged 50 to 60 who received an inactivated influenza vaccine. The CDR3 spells CASSLDRGGRSYNEQFF. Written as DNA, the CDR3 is TGTGCCAGCAGCTTAGATCGGGGCGGACGCTCCTACAATGAGCAGTTCTTC. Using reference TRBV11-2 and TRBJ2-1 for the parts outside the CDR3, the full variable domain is EAGVAQSPRYKIIEKRQSVAFWCNPISGHATLYWYQQILGQGPKLLIQFQNNGVVDDSQLPKDRFSAERLKGVDSTLKIQPAKLEDSAVYLCASSLDRGGRSYNEQFFGPGTRLTVL.